This record concerns one T cell receptor (beta chain) sequence. The CDR3 length is 15 residues. V lost 0 bases and J 1 base, leaving 9 bases between the germline ends. Per germline, CDR1 MNHNS and CDR2 SASEGT. The data belong to a study of blood T cell repertoires in COVID-19. Study-level information: There were acute and convalescent COVID-19 samples, and they came from the United States, Italy and Spain. Sample material is recorded as cDNA or gDNA derived from T cells, B-cell-depleted T cells, or PBMCs.

The table came from immunoSEQ multiplex PCR; TCRdb's copy has only in-frame clones and leaves some out. This sample yields hundreds of thousands of clones, of which more than 80% are seen a single time; 1.4% belongs to the top ten. The chain joins TRBV6-1 to TRBJ1-1; D may be TRBD1 (6 bases). The source is a woman under 40 with active or convalescent COVID-19. Sequencing was carried out using peripheral blood. The CDR3 coding sequence is TGTGCCAGCAGTGAAGCCCCAGGGGCGAACACTGAAGCTTTCTTT. Protein: CASSEAPGANTEAFF.